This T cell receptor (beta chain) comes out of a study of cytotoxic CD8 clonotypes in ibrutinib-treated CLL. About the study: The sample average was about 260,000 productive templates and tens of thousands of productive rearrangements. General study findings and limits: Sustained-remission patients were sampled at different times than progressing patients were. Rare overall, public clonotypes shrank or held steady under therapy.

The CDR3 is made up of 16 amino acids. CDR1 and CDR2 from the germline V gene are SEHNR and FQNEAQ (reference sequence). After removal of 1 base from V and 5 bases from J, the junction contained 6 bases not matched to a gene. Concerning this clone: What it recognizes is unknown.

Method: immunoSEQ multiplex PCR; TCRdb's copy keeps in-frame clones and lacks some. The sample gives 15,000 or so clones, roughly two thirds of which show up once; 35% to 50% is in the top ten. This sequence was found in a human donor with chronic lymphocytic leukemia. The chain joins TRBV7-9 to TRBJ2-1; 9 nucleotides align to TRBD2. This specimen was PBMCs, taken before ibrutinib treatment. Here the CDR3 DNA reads TGTGCCAGCAGCTTAGTAGGACTAGCGCGGAACAATGAGCAGTTCTTC. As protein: CASSLVGLARNNEQFF.